This is a list of T cell receptor beta chains from one sample in a study of tumor-infiltrating lymphocytes in primary liver carcinoma. TCRdb re-derived calls from the multiplex PCR reads in MiXCR, one entry per CDR3 protein. The sample records about 64,000 distinct CDR3 sequences, 71% being singletons. The specimen was liver tumor tissue from sampling region 4. All receptors derive from a man aged 40-49 years with primary liver carcinoma and hepatitis B virus infection. The CDR3 runs from the conserved cysteine through the conserved F or W. Fields, in order: clone size, J gene, V gene, D gene, CDR3 DNA, CDR3 protein. The D gene is left open where the match is weak. Not all rows give a size; the values are once, few, many and, for expanded clones, a class.

clone_size: NA
j_call: TRBJ2-2
v_call: TRBV7-9
d_call: NA
cdr3_nt: TGTTCCAGTAGCTTAATTTGGCAGTTTAACAGCGGGGAGCTGTTTTTT
cdr3_aa: CSSSLIWQFNSGELFF

clone_size: medium-sized
j_call: TRBJ2-2
v_call: TRBV11-2
d_call: NA
cdr3_nt: TGTGCCAGCAGCAGGCTTAGGAGCGCGAACACCGGGGAGCTGTTTTTT
cdr3_aa: CASSRLRSANTGELFF

clone_size: NA
j_call: TRBJ2-2
v_call: TRBV29-1
d_call: NA
cdr3_nt: TGCAGTGGAGGCGGTGGCGCCCGGGAGCTGTTTTTT
cdr3_aa: CSGGGGARELFF

clone_size: NA
j_call: TRBJ2-2
v_call: TRBV10-1
d_call: NA
cdr3_nt: TGCGCTAGCAGTACCGGGAGTGCCGGGGAGCTGTCTTTT
cdr3_aa: CASSTGSAGELSF

clone_size: NA
j_call: TRBJ1-1
v_call: TRBV4-1
d_call: NA
cdr3_nt: TGTGCCAGCAGCCGAGTGAACATGCGATACACTGAAGCTTTCTTT
cdr3_aa: CASSRVNMRYTEAFF

clone_size: NA
j_call: TRBJ2-1
v_call: TRBV6-2/TRBV6-3
d_call: NA
cdr3_nt: TGTGCCAGCAATTACTCGTTCGAGCGGGCGTCCTACAATGAGCAGTTCTTC
cdr3_aa: CASNYSFERASYNEQFF

clone_size: NA
j_call: TRBJ2-1
v_call: TRBV7-3
d_call: NA
cdr3_nt: TGTGCCAGCAGCTCGCAGGGAAAGGAGCAGTTCTTC
cdr3_aa: CASSSQGKEQFF

clone_size: NA
j_call: TRBJ2-7
v_call: TRBV28
d_call: NA
cdr3_nt: TGTGCCAGCTGTCCACTAGTGGGAGACTACGAGCAGTACTTC
cdr3_aa: CASCPLVGDYEQYF

clone_size: NA
j_call: TRBJ2-3
v_call: TRBV19
d_call: NA
cdr3_nt: TGTGCCAGTAGTATTATCGGGAACACAGATACGCAGTATTTT
cdr3_aa: CASSIIGNTDTQYF

clone_size: NA
j_call: TRBJ2-7
v_call: TRBV7-8
d_call: NA
cdr3_nt: TGTGTCAGCAGCTTAGGCGACATGGAGTCCTACGAGCAGTACTTT
cdr3_aa: CVSSLGDMESYEQYF

clone_size: NA
j_call: TRBJ2-2
v_call: TRBV12-3/TRBV12-4
d_call: NA
cdr3_nt: TGTGCCATCAAAATTACGGGAATAACCGGGGAGCTGTTTTTT
cdr3_aa: CAIKITGITGELFF

clone_size: NA
j_call: TRBJ2-3
v_call: TRBV11-2
d_call: TRBD2
cdr3_nt: TGTGCCAGCATTACCGGGACTAGCGGCACGGATACGCAGTATTTT
cdr3_aa: CASITGTSGTDTQYF

clone_size: few
j_call: TRBJ1-1
v_call: TRBV1
d_call: NA
cdr3_nt: TGCACCAGCAGCCCCGACAGAAAAAACACTGAAGCTTTCTTT
cdr3_aa: CTSSPDRKNTEAFF

clone_size: NA
j_call: TRBJ2-3
v_call: TRBV10-3
d_call: NA
cdr3_nt: TGTGCCATCGGACCCGGGACCGGCACAGATACGCAGTATTTT
cdr3_aa: CAIGPGTGTDTQYF

clone_size: NA
j_call: TRBJ1-1
v_call: TRBV11-2
d_call: NA
cdr3_nt: TGTGCCAGTTGCCGAGGTACGGCAGGGGTCTTCGCTGAAGCTTTCTTT
cdr3_aa: CASCRGTAGVFAEAFF

clone_size: NA
j_call: TRBJ2-5
v_call: TRBV6-5
d_call: NA
cdr3_nt: TGTGCCAGCACTAACAGCCACGGGGAGACCCAGTACTTC
cdr3_aa: CASTNSHGETQYF

clone_size: NA
j_call: TRBJ2-7
v_call: TRBV7-9
d_call: NA
cdr3_nt: TGTGCCAGCAGCTTAGGTCGGACAGAAGGGGAGCAGTACTTC
cdr3_aa: CASSLGRTEGEQYF

clone_size: NA
j_call: TRBJ2-3
v_call: TRBV5-4
d_call: NA
cdr3_nt: TGTGCCAGCAGCACTGAGCGGACCCGCACAGATCCGCAGTATTTT
cdr3_aa: CASSTERTRTDPQYF

clone_size: few
j_call: TRBJ2-1
v_call: TRBV6-2/TRBV6-3
d_call: NA
cdr3_nt: TGTGCCAGCTCGGGGAGCGGGTCTCGGTTCTTC
cdr3_aa: CASSGSGSRFF

clone_size: NA
j_call: TRBJ2-3
v_call: TRBV5-1
d_call: NA
cdr3_nt: TGCGCCAGCAACTTGAACGGCCGTGCTAGCACAGATACACGGTATTTT
cdr3_aa: CASNLNGRASTDTRYF

clone_size: NA
j_call: TRBJ2-1
v_call: TRBV11-1
d_call: NA
cdr3_nt: TGTGCCAACAGCTTGACCTCCCCAGGACAAGGTAACGATGAGCAGTTCTTC
cdr3_aa: CANSLTSPGQGNDEQFF

clone_size: many
j_call: TRBJ1-4
v_call: TRBV11-2
d_call: NA
cdr3_nt: TGTGCCAGCAGCTTAGGAAGCAGCCTTGAAAAACTGTTTTTT
cdr3_aa: CASSLGSSLEKLFF

clone_size: few
j_call: TRBJ1-1
v_call: TRBV5-1
d_call: TRBD1
cdr3_nt: TGCGCCAGCTGCGCATCGGGACAGCCTGGGATGAACACTGAAGCTTTCTTT
cdr3_aa: CASCASGQPGMNTEAFF

clone_size: NA
j_call: TRBJ2-1
v_call: TRBV11-2
d_call: NA
cdr3_nt: TGTGCCAACAGCTTAGATCCAGAGAACTCCTACAATGGGCAGTTCTTC
cdr3_aa: CANSLDPENSYNGQFF

clone_size: few
j_call: TRBJ2-3
v_call: TRBV6-6
d_call: TRBD2
cdr3_nt: TGTGCCAGCAGTTACCCCCTCGCAGGGGGTAGCGGGAGTAGACCTAGCACAGATACGCAGTATTTT
cdr3_aa: CASSYPLAGGSGSRPSTDTQYF

clone_size: many
j_call: TRBJ1-2
v_call: TRBV6-5
d_call: NA
cdr3_nt: TGTGCCAGCAGTTCCGGGGTCGGGGTCGTCAACTATGGCTACACCTTC
cdr3_aa: CASSSGVGVVNYGYTF

clone_size: medium-sized
j_call: TRBJ2-3
v_call: TRBV6-5
d_call: NA
cdr3_nt: TGTGCCAGCAGTTACGCGGGGCTAAGCACAGATACGCAGTATTTT
cdr3_aa: CASSYAGLSTDTQYF

clone_size: once
j_call: TRBJ2-1
v_call: TRBV6-1
d_call: NA
cdr3_nt: TGTGTCTACAGGCGGTCGATCAATGAGCAATTCTTC
cdr3_aa: CVYRRSINEQFF

clone_size: NA
j_call: TRBJ2-5
v_call: TRBV28
d_call: NA
cdr3_nt: TGTGCCAGCAATTTAAATTCGAGGGGACAAGAGGCCCAGTACTTC
cdr3_aa: CASNLNSRGQEAQYF

clone_size: NA
j_call: TRBJ2-3
v_call: TRBV6-2/TRBV6-3
d_call: NA
cdr3_nt: TGTGCCAGCAGTTACTCGTCCTCGGTGACAGATACGCACTATTTT
cdr3_aa: CASSYSSSVTDTHYF

clone_size: NA
j_call: TRBJ2-5
v_call: TRBV7-9
d_call: NA
cdr3_nt: TGTGCCAGTAGCTTGACTTGGGAGACCCAGTACTTC
cdr3_aa: CASSLTWETQYF

clone_size: NA
j_call: TRBJ2-2
v_call: TRBV7-8
d_call: NA
cdr3_nt: TGTGCCAGCAGCTTAACAAGAGGCGCTAAGACCGGGGAGCTGTTTTTT
cdr3_aa: CASSLTRGAKTGELFF

clone_size: NA
j_call: TRBJ1-1
v_call: TRBV14
d_call: NA
cdr3_nt: TGTGCCAGCAGGCCCCGGGAGGGAAACACCGGAGCTTTCTTT
cdr3_aa: CASRPREGNTGAFF